The subject of this entry is one TCR beta chain. Its specificity is unknown. CD45RO-negative cells were positively selected for CCR7, leaving out terminally differentiated effector memory CD45RA+ cells. This entry belongs to a study of shared clonotypes between healthy human individuals. Study-wide findings and caveats: On the whole, naive subsets had larger estimated richness than memory subsets had.

The assay was carried out at the deep level. Under the authors' procedure: Filtering was not the same, since immunoSEQ gave junction-only sequences without quality scores. TCRdb's table, derived via immunoSEQ multiplex PCR, lists solely in-frame clones and lacks some. That table supplies the V and J calls and clone size; D and trimming were determined from the DNA. The sample includes around 2,100,000 clones, just under 95% of them seen just once. The germline V gene has CDR1 SGHAT and CDR2 FQNNGV. The CDR3 loop spans 13 amino acids. Trimming took off 3 bases at V and 4 bases at J, with 9 bases between the two ends.

Sample: naive CD8+ T cells sorted from blood. This rearrangement joins TRBV11-2 to TRBJ1-1; D perhaps matches TRBD1 (6 bases). The sequence came from a man aged 18 to 30 in good health. CDR3 bases: TGTGCCAGCAGCTTCACAGGGAGCACTGAAGCTTTCTTT. It codes for CASSFTGSTEAFF.